Here is one T cell receptor (beta chain) with its context. The germline gene is not matched at one end of the junction; a read error may be the cause. The sample is drawn from a study of tumor and adjacent non-tumor tissue in lung cancer. The CDR3 length is 14 residues. Germline V gene sequence: CDR1 SQVTM, CDR2 ANQGSEA. A modified ARM-PCR protocol with three rounds of nested PCR amplified TCRbeta. Using its own MiXCR run on the multiplex PCR reads, TCRdb lists one record per CDR3 protein. The top ten hold approximately 12% of the sample, which has about 75,000 distinct CDR3 sequences, roughly 80% seen once. No cell sorting was done before RNA was extracted from the tissue.

V usage is TRBV29-1 and J usage is TRBJ2-3, with D tentatively TRBD1 or TRBD2 (5 bases each). The sequence was collected from a woman between 45 and 60 years old with non-small cell lung cancer. Source material: lung tumor tissue. CDR3 region: CSVAGTRAGDRQYF. CDR3 nucleotide sequence: TGCAGCGTTGCCGGGACGAGAGCAGGAGATAGGCAGTATTTT.